Below, 29 T cell receptor beta chains from the same sample are listed, as sequenced in a study of regulatory T cells in long-lasting Graves disease. To make TCR beta libraries, researchers used iRepertoire HTBI primers and Arm-PCR of CDR3 regions. From the multiplex PCR reads, TCRdb called clonotypes with MiXCR, one entry per CDR3 protein. The table records a few hundred thousand distinct CDR3 sequences, more than 20% of them present only once. This sample's time point: persistent/refractory GD, antithyroid drugs over 5 years with positive TRAb. Generation of the TCR library employed RNA extracted from PBMCs. This specimen was peripheral blood mononuclear cells (PBMCs), taken when the disease was refractory, from a patient treated with antithyroid drugs. The receptors shown here come from a woman between 40 and 50 years old with Graves disease.

The chain combines TRBV10-1 with TRBJ1-1; no clear D gene. Trimming removed 3 bases at V and 0 bases at J, with 14 bases between. CDR1 is WNHNN, CDR2 SYGVQD, per germline (reference sequence). The CDR3 loop spans 16 amino acids. The DNA for the CDR3 is TGCGCCAGCAGTGACAACTGGCTGGGTATGAACACTGAAGCTTTCTTT. The encoded protein is CASSDNWLGMNTEAFF.

This clonotype was counted at least ten times. This chain joins TRBV28 and TRBJ1-4; no definite D call. V gave up 6 bases and J gave up 8 bases, with 13 bases separating them. Germline V CDR1 and CDR2: MDHEN, SYDVKM. This CDR3 is 13 amino acids long. CDR3 in DNA: TGTGCCAGCAGGGGTCCCGGCGGCGAAAAACTGTTTTTT. Its translation: CASRGPGGEKLFF.

Ten or more counts support this clonotype. One end of the junction fails to match germline, which may point to a read error. Here the CDR3 DNA reads TGTGCCAGCTATAAGATATCGACAGGCCGGGGGGATTTT. This gives the protein CASYKISTGRGDF. The chain uses TRBV28 and TRBJ1-5; possibly TRBD1 for D (6 bases). Germline V CDR1 and CDR2: MDHEN, SYDVKM. The CDR3 has 13 residues.

This rearrangement joins TRBV7-8 to TRBJ2-4; 8 bases agree with TRBD1. The germline gives CDR1 SGHVS, CDR2 FQNEAQ. V shed 2 bases, J shed 0 bases, and the junction held 0 bases outside the gene matches. The CDR3 totals 15 residues. The CDR3 reads CASSLQGAAKNIQYF. Written as DNA, the CDR3 is TGTGCCAGCAGCTTACAGGGGGCAGCCAAAAACATTCAGTACTTC.

In its sample, this clonotype was seen many times. The V and J genes are TRBV20-1 and TRBJ2-5; 11 positions agree with TRBD1. V lost 5 bases to trimming and J lost 5 bases; unmatched junction nucleotides: 13. Germline CDR1 and CDR2: DFQATT and SNEGSKA (reference sequence). There are 16 residues in the CDR3. The DNA of the CDR3 is TGCAGTGCTGGCCCCCCAGGACAGGGGGCGGGGGAGACCCAGTACTTC. This codes for CSAGPPGQGAGETQYF.

The chain couples TRBV7-3 to TRBJ1-2; D unresolved. V was shortened by 2 bases and J by 4 bases, with 20 bases between the two germline ends. Germline CDR1 and CDR2: SGHTA and FQGTGA. This CDR3 comprises 17 residues. The CDR3 region has the DNA TGTGCCAGCAGCTTAGTCGTGCGAGGAGGGAACCCCTATGGCTACACCTTC. Its protein is CASSLVVRGGNPYGYTF.

Many counts were recorded for this clonotype. The V gene is TRBV12-3 or TRBV12-4, the J gene TRBJ2-2; 11 nucleotides agree with TRBD2. The CDR3 extends over 19 amino acids. V lost 6 bases and J lost 0; bases outside the gene matches: 12. The CDR3, as DNA: TGTGCCAGCAGCATTAATTATAGACTAGCGGGAACGAACACCGGGGAGCTGTTTTTT. Protein: CASSINYRLAGTNTGELFF.

This chain uses TRBV7-9 with TRBJ2-5, with TRBD1 matching 10 bases. Germline loops: CDR1 SEHNR, CDR2 FQNEAQ (reference sequence). Trimming at V came to 1 base and at J to 2 bases, leaving 7 bases not matched to a gene. This CDR3 region has 17 residues. In DNA, the CDR3 is TGTGCCAGCAGCTTAGGAACCGGGACAGGGGATCAAGAGACCCAGTACTTC. Translated: CASSLGTGTGDQETQYF.

This clonotype was recorded many times. The chain uses TRBV12-3 or TRBV12-4 and TRBJ2-5; 11 bases are a match to TRBD2. The V segment lost 6 bases and the J segment 4 bases; nucleotides outside the gene matches: 7. This CDR3 comprises 15 residues. CDR3 loop: CASRPTSGKGETQYF. Here the CDR3 DNA reads TGTGCCAGCAGACCGACTAGCGGGAAGGGAGAGACCCAGTACTTC.

The genes are TRBV30 and TRBJ2-1; weak D call: TRBD2 (6 bases). Per the germline V gene, CDR1 is GTSNPN and CDR2 is SVGIG (reference sequence). V dropped 2 bases and J dropped 9 bases, with 11 bases sitting between them. The CDR3 covers 12 residues. The chain's CDR3 is CAWSPLAPEQFF. Written as DNA, the CDR3 is TGTGCCTGGAGTCCGCTAGCGCCTGAGCAGTTCTTC.

This clonotype has just a few counts. The rearrangement joins TRBV11-2 to TRBJ2-2, with TRBD2 identical over 8 bases. This CDR3 spans 15 amino acids. Germline V gives CDR1 SGHAT, CDR2 FQNNGV. Germline trimming cut 6 bases from V and 3 bases from J; bases unmatched to any gene: 6. In DNA form, the CDR3 reads TGTGCCAGCAGTCCCATTAGCGGGGACACCGGGGAGCTGTTTTTT. Protein product: CASSPISGDTGELFF.

Note on this clonotype: A much larger clonotype is one base distant, so this may be a read error. The rearrangement links TRBV28 to TRBJ2-5, with D perhaps matching TRBD2 (6 bases). Trimming took off 5 bases at V and 7 bases at J, with 20 bases between the two ends. CDR1 MDHEN and CDR2 SYDVKM come from the germline V gene. The CDR3 is made up of 15 amino acids. The DNA for the CDR3 is TGTGCCAGCAGTCTACCGGGACTCAAAAAAGGGACCCAGTACTTC. Residues: CASSLPGLKKGTQYF.

The chain recombines TRBV9 with TRBJ1-1; D is ambiguous. Germline CDR1 SGDLS, CDR2 YYNGEE. CDR3 length equals 13 residues. Trimming stripped 3 bases from V and 4 bases from J, with 10 bases between. The CDR3 DNA reads as TGTGCCAGCAGCGAGACGGGGAGCACTGAAGCTTTCTTT. This translates into CASSETGSTEAFF. Looking up the rest from reference TRBV9 and TRBJ1-1 gives the full variable domain: DSGVTQTPKHLITATGQRVTLRCSPRSGDLSVYWYQQSLDQGLQFLIQYYNGEERAKGNILERFSAQQFPDLHSELNLSSLELGDSALYFCASSETGSTEAFFGQGTRLTVV.

In this sample, this clonotype turned up a few times. The chain carries TRBV7-9 and TRBJ2-1; tentatively, D is TRBD2 (5 bases). Trimming removed 5 bases from V and 0 bases from J, with 17 bases in between. Germline CDR1 is SEHNR and CDR2 is FQNEAQ (reference sequence). The CDR3 loop spans 17 amino acids. CDR3 in amino acids: CASSPWPRLSSYNEQFF. CDR3 nucleotides: TGTGCCAGCAGCCCTTGGCCTAGACTAAGCTCCTACAATGAGCAGTTCTTC.

This clonotype appeared a single time. The CDR3 DNA follows: TGTGCCAGCAGCTTACGGGGATCGGGGGCGGATGGAAACACCATATATTTT. It encodes CASSLRGSGADGNTIYF. The rearrangement links TRBV7-9 to TRBJ1-3, with D maybe TRBD1 (6 bases). CDR1 SEHNR and CDR2 FQNEAQ come from the germline V gene (reference sequence). The CDR3 has 17 residues. The V end lost 2 bases, the J end lost 3 bases, and 17 bases lay between the germline ends.

J is TRBJ1-2 and V is TRBV2, with D unclear. Between the trimmed V and J ends, which lost 7 bases and 0 bases, there was a span of 6 bases. The CDR3 sequence is 12 residues long. Looked up from germline, CDR1 is SNHLY and CDR2 is FYNNEI. The CDR3 bases are TGTGCCAGCATGGATGCTAACTATGGCTACACCTTC. Amino acid sequence: CASMDANYGYTF.

This clonotype appeared a few times. V usage is TRBV20-1 and J usage is TRBJ2-3; TRBD1 agrees at 8 bases. The germline V gene has CDR1 DFQATT and CDR2 SNEGSKA (reference sequence). This CDR3 has 15 residues. V shed 6 bases and J 2 bases; nucleotides not matched to a gene: 10. Here the CDR3 reads CSAGWTGSITDTQYF. DNA for the CDR3: TGCAGTGCCGGATGGACAGGGTCAATCACAGATACGCAGTATTTT.

This clonotype was observed a few times. CDR3 loop: CAISDGTVKEKLFF. The CDR3 nucleotides read TGTGCCATCAGTGACGGGACAGTCAAAGAAAAACTGTTTTTT. V gene TRBV10-3 combines with J gene TRBJ1-4; 7 bases map to TRBD1. J lost 8 bases, V lost 3 bases, and 6 bases had no gene match. Germline values: CDR1 ENHRY, CDR2 SYGVKD. CDR3 length: 14 amino acids.

A word on this clonotype: A much larger clone sits a single nucleotide away, making a read error possible. V gene TRBV10-3 combines with J gene TRBJ1-1, with D perhaps matching TRBD1 (6 bases). From germline, CDR1 is ENHRY and CDR2 SYGVKD. CDR3 size: 15 residues. V dropped 4 bases and J dropped 4 bases, with 16 bases sitting between them. The CDR3 protein is CAISGGGGGATEAFF. Here the CDR3 DNA reads TGTGCCATCAGTGGTGGGGGTGGGGGCGCCACTGAAGCTTTCTTT.

This rearrangement joins TRBV29-1 to TRBJ2-3, with 9 bases aligning to TRBD1. CDR1 SQVTM and CDR2 ANQGSEA come from the germline V gene. The CDR3 contains 14 residues. Germline trimming cut 1 base from V and 1 base from J; bases unmatched to any gene: 0. The CDR3 DNA follows: TGCAGCGTTGAAGGGACAGGGGGCACAGATACGCAGTATTTT. This codes for CSVEGTGGTDTQYF.

This clonotype was counted ten times or more. This sequence joins TRBV2 and TRBJ2-7, with 9 bases identical to TRBD1. The CDR3 length is 15 residues. Germline trimming cut 1 base from V and 2 bases from J; bases unmatched to any gene: 3. Germline assignment: CDR1 SNHLY and CDR2 FYNNEI. The CDR3, as DNA: TGTGCCAGCAGTGAAGGGACAGGGGACCCCTACGAGCAGTACTTC. This gives the protein CASSEGTGDPYEQYF.

A few counts support this clonotype. This chain's CDR3 is CATSDFGTSGSNEQFF. CDR3 in DNA: TGTGCCACCAGTGATTTCGGGACTAGCGGGAGCAATGAGCAGTTCTTC. The gene calls are TRBV24-1 and TRBJ2-1; TRBD2 agrees at 14 bases. This CDR3 region has 16 residues. Germline V gives CDR1 KGHDR, CDR2 SFDVKD. J was trimmed by 6 bases and V by 1 base; bases with no gene match: 1.

This chain connects TRBV30 to TRBJ2-3; D gene unclear. The germline V gene has CDR1 GTSNPN and CDR2 SVGIG (reference sequence). The CDR3 is 13 amino acids. V lost 0 bases and J 0 bases, leaving 4 bases between the germline ends. The CDR3 coding sequence is TGTGCCTGGAGTGTGTCCAGCACAGATACGCAGTATTTT. It is translated as CAWSVSSTDTQYF.

This clonotype appeared a few times. The gene calls are TRBV6-1 and TRBJ1-5; unclear D gene. Trimming shortened V by 3 bases and J by 1 base, and 10 bases separated the two germline ends. This CDR3 is built from 15 residues. Germline CDR1 and CDR2: MNHNS and SASEGT. The CDR3 sequence: CASSDSVLSNQPQHF. Written as DNA, the CDR3 is TGTGCCAGCAGTGATTCTGTACTAAGCAATCAGCCCCAGCATTTT.

In this sample, this clonotype turned up a few times. The chain recombines TRBV5-1 with TRBJ2-7; 8 bases map to TRBD2. The ends lost 2 bases at V and 4 bases at J; junction bases unmatched: 5. Germline V gene data show CDR1 as SGHRS and CDR2 as YFSETQ. This CDR3 spans 14 amino acids. The DNA for the CDR3 is TGCGCCAGCAGCTTTCCGGGAGGGCCTTACGAGCAGTACTTC. Amino acid sequence: CASSFPGGPYEQYF.

This clonotype was seen a handful of times. J is TRBJ1-4 and V is TRBV5-8; D is uncertain. This CDR3 has 16 residues. Germline values: CDR1 SGHTS, CDR2 YDEGEE. Trimming removed 4 bases from V and 2 bases from J, with 15 bases in between. The chain's CDR3 is CASSLLNKGTNEKLFF. CDR3 sequence (DNA): TGTGCCAGCAGCCTACTAAACAAAGGGACTAATGAAAAACTGTTTTTT.

The chain employs TRBV6-5 and TRBJ1-5; TRBD1 matches at 7 bases. Germline-derived CDR1 and CDR2 are MNHEY and SVGAGI. CDR3 length: 18 amino acids. V trimming: 0 bases; J trimming: 6 bases; junction bases outside the gene matches: 14. The CDR3 sequence: CASSYSPNRGTFRQPQHF. In DNA, the CDR3 is TGTGCCAGCAGTTACTCCCCCAACAGGGGAACTTTTCGTCAGCCCCAGCATTTT.

As regards this clonotype: Since a much larger clone is just one base distant, this may be a read error. This CDR3 is missing its conserved last phenylalanine or tryptophan, likely due to a read error. CDR3: CASTDRVSGSKTQYL. As DNA, the CDR3 is TGTGCCAGTACCGATAGGGTTAGCGGGAGTAAGACCCAGTACCTC. The V gene is TRBV19, the J gene TRBJ2-5, with 9 bases aligning to TRBD2. V trimming: 7 bases; J trimming: 6 bases; junction bases outside the gene matches: 12. This CDR3 has 15 residues. Germline V gives CDR1 LNHDA, CDR2 SQIVND (reference sequence).

With regard to this clonotype: Germline and junction disagree at one end, which may indicate a read error. The chain uses TRBV7-8 and TRBJ1-2, with 7 bases aligning to TRBD1. Germline values: CDR1 SGHVS, CDR2 FQNEAQ. The CDR3 runs to 15 residues. The chain's CDR3 is CASSLVFVGVGQYFF. Here the CDR3 DNA reads TGTGCCAGCAGCTTAGTCTTCGTGGGTGTGGGACAGTATTTCTTC.